This T cell receptor beta chain was identified in a study of cytomegalovirus exposure and HLA in healthy donors. The V segment lost 4 bases and the J segment 3 bases; nucleotides outside the gene matches: 2. From germline, CDR1 is SGHVS and CDR2 FNYEAQ. CDR3 length: 13 amino acids. Primers included in the PCR were 60 Vbeta and 13 Jbeta primers. Method: immunoSEQ multiplex PCR; TCRdb's copy keeps in-frame clones and lacks some. The sample shows about 160,000 clones, 80% of them seen only once. Input material: PBMCs. The receptor's source is a man younger than 35 in good health and CMV-seropositive. The chain employs TRBV7-6 and TRBJ1-2; 7 bases agree with TRBD1. The CDR3 loop is CASSSDRDYGYTF. The CDR3 region has the DNA TGTGCCAGCAGCTCCGACAGGGACTATGGCTACACCTTC.